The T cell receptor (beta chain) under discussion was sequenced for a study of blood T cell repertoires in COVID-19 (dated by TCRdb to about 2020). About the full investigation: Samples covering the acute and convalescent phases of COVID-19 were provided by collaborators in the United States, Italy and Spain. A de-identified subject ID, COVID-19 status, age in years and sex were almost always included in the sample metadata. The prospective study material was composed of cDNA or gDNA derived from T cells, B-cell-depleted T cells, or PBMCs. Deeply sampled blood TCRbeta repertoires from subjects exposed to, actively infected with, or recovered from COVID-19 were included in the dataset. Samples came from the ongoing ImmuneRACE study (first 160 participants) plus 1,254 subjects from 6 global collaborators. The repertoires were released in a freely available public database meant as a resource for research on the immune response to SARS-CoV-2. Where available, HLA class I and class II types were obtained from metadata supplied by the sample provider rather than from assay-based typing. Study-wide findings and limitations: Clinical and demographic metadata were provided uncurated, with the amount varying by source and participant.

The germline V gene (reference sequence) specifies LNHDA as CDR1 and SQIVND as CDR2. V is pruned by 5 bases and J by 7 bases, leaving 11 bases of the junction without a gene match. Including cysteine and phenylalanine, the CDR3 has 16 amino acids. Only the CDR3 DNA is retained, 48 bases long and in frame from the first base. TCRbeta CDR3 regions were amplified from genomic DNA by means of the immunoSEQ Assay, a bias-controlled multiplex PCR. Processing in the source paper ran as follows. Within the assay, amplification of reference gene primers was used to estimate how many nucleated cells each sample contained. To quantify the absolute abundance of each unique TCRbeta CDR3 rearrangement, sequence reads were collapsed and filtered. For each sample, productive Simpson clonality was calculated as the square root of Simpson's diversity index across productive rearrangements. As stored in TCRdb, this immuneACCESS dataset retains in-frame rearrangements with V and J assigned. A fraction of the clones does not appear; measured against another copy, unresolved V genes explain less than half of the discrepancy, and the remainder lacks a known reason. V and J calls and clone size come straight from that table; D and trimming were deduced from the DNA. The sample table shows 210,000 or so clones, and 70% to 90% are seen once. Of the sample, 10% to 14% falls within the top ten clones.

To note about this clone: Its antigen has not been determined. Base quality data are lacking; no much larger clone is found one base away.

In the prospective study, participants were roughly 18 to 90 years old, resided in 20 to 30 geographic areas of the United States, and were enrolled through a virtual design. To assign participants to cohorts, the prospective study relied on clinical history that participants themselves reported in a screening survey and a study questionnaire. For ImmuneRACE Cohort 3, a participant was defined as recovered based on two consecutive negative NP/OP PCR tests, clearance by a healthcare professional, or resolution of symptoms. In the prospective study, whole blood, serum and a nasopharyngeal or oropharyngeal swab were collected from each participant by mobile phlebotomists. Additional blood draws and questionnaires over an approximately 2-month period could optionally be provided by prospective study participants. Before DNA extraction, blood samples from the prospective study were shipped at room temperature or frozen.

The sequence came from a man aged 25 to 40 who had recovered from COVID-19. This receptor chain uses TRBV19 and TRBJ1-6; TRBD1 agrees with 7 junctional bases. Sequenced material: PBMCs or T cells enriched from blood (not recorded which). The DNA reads TGTGCCAGTAGTGAACGGACAGGCGGATCGAATTCACCCCTCCACTTT. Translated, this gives CASSERTGGSNSPLHF.